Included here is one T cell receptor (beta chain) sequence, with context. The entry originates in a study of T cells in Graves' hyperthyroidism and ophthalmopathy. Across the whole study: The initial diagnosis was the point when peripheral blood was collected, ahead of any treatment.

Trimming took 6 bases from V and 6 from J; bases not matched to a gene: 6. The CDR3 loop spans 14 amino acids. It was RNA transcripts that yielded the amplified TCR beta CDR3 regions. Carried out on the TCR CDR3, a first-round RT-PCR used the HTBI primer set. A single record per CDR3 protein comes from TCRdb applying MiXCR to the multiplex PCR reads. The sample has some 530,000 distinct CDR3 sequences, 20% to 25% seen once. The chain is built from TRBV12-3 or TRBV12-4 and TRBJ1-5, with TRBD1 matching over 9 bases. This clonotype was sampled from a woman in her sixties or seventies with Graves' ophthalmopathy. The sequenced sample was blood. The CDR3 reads CASRMDRGSQPQHF. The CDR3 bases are TGTGCCAGCAGGATGGACAGGGGAAGTCAGCCCCAGCATTTT.